The table lists the clone carrying this T cell receptor beta chain with a count of one. The source of the sample is a study of blood T cell repertoires in COVID-19. Measured with immunoSEQ multiplex PCR; TCRdb has only the in-frame clones, and not every one. The data show over 200,000 clones, with more than 65% seen just once and 2% to 2.5% held by the top ten. V lost 2 bases to trimming and J lost 6 bases; unmatched junction nucleotides: 4. CDR1 is SGHRS and CDR2 is YFSETQ in the germline V gene. CDR3 size: 13 residues. The V call is TRBV5-1, the J call TRBJ1-2, with 7 nucleotides matching TRBD1. The sequenced sample consisted of peripheral blood. The sequence was collected from a man aged 40-49 years who had recovered from COVID-19. The CDR3 region is CASSFTGEHGYTF. The DNA for the CDR3 is TGCGCCAGCAGCTTTACAGGGGAACATGGCTACACCTTC.